This is a list of T cell receptor beta chains from one sample in a study of blood T cells in healthy people across ages. From the 5' RACE reads, TCRdb called clonotypes with MiXCR, one entry per CDR3 protein. The table has about a million distinct CDR3 sequences, roughly 51% seen once; the top ten hold roughly 23%. The specimen was blood. All receptors come from a woman aged 60-75 years in good health. Both conserved end residues are part of each CDR3.

length: 14
J: TRBJ2-3
V: TRBV20-1
CDR3: CSARDLRRYDTQYF

length: 15
J: TRBJ2-5
V: TRBV9
CDR3: CASSAGTGTQETQYF

length: 14
J: TRBJ2-7
V: TRBV12-3/TRBV12-4
CDR3: CASSLGLAGAEQYF

length: 15
J: TRBJ2-4
V: TRBV7-8
CDR3: CASSLRWRDGNIQYF

length: 13
J: .
V: TRBV5-1
CDR3: CASSLVGDSEQYF

length: 15
J: TRBJ1-4
V: TRBV30
CDR3: CAWSAQGGTNEKLFF

length: 12
J: TRBJ2-1
V: TRBV6-5
CDR3: CASSYGGDGQFF

length: 14
J: TRBJ1-2
V: TRBV7-9
CDR3: CASSQETGDYGYTF

length: 16
J: TRBJ2-1
V: TRBV20-1
CDR3: CSARDLAGESYNEQFF

length: 14
J: TRBJ1-1
V: TRBV2
CDR3: CASSEEGTNTEAFF

length: 13
J: TRBJ1-4
V: TRBV29-1
CDR3: CSVEVRKGEKLFF

length: 15
J: TRBJ2-7
V: TRBV7-2
CDR3: CASSLTRTGEDKQYF

length: 14
J: TRBJ2-7
V: TRBV7-2
CDR3: CASSSWGSGYEQYF

length: 15
J: TRBJ2-3
V: TRBV28
CDR3: CASSFPGTPTDTQYF

length: 16
J: TRBJ1-6
V: TRBV20-1
CDR3: CSARDPRTGLNSPLHF

length: 13
J: TRBJ2-5
V: TRBV28
CDR3: CASRLRGSKTQYF

length: 13
J: TRBJ2-7
V: TRBV20-1
CDR3: CSANSASSYEQYF

length: 14
J: TRBJ2-2
V: TRBV7-9
CDR3: CASDGRTNTGELFF

length: 17
J: TRBJ1-4
V: TRBV27
CDR3: CASSLFPGGQGDEKLFF

length: 20
J: TRBJ2-3
V: TRBV7-6
CDR3: CASSPKPGLAGQGSTDTQYF

length: 16
J: TRBJ2-1
V: TRBV14
CDR3: CASSQEGRPGLNEQFF

length: 16
J: TRBJ2-3
V: TRBV5-1
CDR3: CASSFSSGSFTDTQYF

length: 13
J: TRBJ2-7
V: TRBV29-1
CDR3: CSVIETLTYEQYF

length: 14
J: TRBJ2-5
V: TRBV24-1
CDR3: CATSDFNSQETQYF

length: 14
J: TRBJ2-3
V: TRBV7-9
CDR3: CASSSPQSTDTQYF

length: 16
J: TRBJ2-4
V: TRBV28
CDR3: CASSMTTWGQKGVQYF

length: 17
J: TRBJ2-3
V: TRBV5-1
CDR3: CASSSNGSPASTDTQYF

length: 15
J: TRBJ2-3
V: TRBV5-1
CDR3: CASSSMDIITDTQYF

length: 12
J: TRBJ2-7
V: TRBV6-5
CDR3: CASRRVESEQYF

length: 16
J: TRBJ2-3
V: TRBV29-1
CDR3: CSVEGTTSGRTDTQYF

length: 13
J: TRBJ1-2
V: TRBV5-1
CDR3: CASSPTGGHGYTF

length: 14
J: TRBJ1-2
V: TRBV3-1
CDR3: CASSQPGGDYGYTF

length: 15
J: TRBJ1-2
V: TRBV4-1
CDR3: CASSQSGTSIYGYTF

length: 14
J: TRBJ2-3
V: TRBV4-1
CDR3: CASSQEIARDTQYF

length: 13
J: TRBJ2-1
V: TRBV12-3/TRBV12-4
CDR3: CASSSDQIHEQFF

length: 14
J: TRBJ1-2
V: TRBV5-1
CDR3: CASSPSGQDGGYTF

length: 20
J: TRBJ2-6
V: TRBV6-2/TRBV6-3
CDR3: CASSYSNLPPFDPGANVLTF

length: 14
J: TRBJ1-2
V: TRBV30
CDR3: CAWSVLVEAYGYTF

length: 15
J: TRBJ2-1
V: TRBV5-1
CDR3: CASSLVASGSNEQFF

length: 14
J: TRBJ1-1
V: TRBV6-5
CDR3: CASSDSLGATEAFF

length: 14
J: TRBJ2-1
V: TRBV9
CDR3: CASSVAGSYNEQFF

length: 16
J: .
V: TRBV28
CDR3: CASSFSGQGVAYEQYF

length: 18
J: TRBJ2-6
V: TRBV7-9
CDR3: CASSRTFSGYSGANVLTF